The sequence of this T cell receptor beta chain was determined in a study of CD8+CD57+ T cells in acquired aplastic anemia. Study as a whole: Quantities of DNA derived from sorted CD4+ and CD8+ cells averaged around 3 ug. Healthy donors yielded about 10.8 million CD4+ cell reads on average.

Trimming at V came to 1 base and at J to 5 bases, leaving 3 bases not matched to a gene. Looked up from germline, CDR1 is LNHNV and CDR2 is YYDKDF (reference sequence). The CDR3 sequence is 15 residues long. It was genomic DNA that served as the template for profiling TCR beta VDJ and CDR3. TCRdb reprocessed the reads with MiXCR, giving one entry per CDR3 protein. The data show 30,000 to 40,000 distinct CDR3 sequences, 65% to 80% seen once. Points from the study as a whole: Overlap between patients and controls comprised twenty-nine CD8+ CDR3 sequences. Patients were compared with controls for CD8+ Simpson's diversity, and no significant difference emerged.

This clonotype has a single count. The antigen remains unidentified. The clonotype comes from a human donor in good health, serving as a control. Sequenced input: sorted CD4+, CD8+, or CD8+CD57+ T cells (not recorded which) from PBMCs. V is TRBV15 and J is TRBJ2-1; the match to TRBD2 covers 9 bases. CDR3 residues: CATSRGGGDNNEQFF. DNA of the CDR3: TGTGCCACCAGCAGAGGCGGGGGGGACAACAATGAGCAGTTCTTC.